Following are 25 T cell receptor beta chains from one sample sequenced in a study of breast tumors, draining lymph nodes, adjacent tissues. TCRdb fed the multiplex PCR reads into MiXCR, producing one record per CDR3 protein. Of roughly 220,000 distinct CDR3 sequences listed, less than 40% are singletons. Breast cancer patients provided tissue from their axillary draining lymph nodes. What was sequenced was axillary lymph node tissue. The origin of the receptors is a female donor with breast cancer. Some clones in this sample may be carry-over from other donors' samples.

J is TRBJ2-3 and V is TRBV7-2, with TRBD1 identical over 8 bases. The junction had 3 bases not matched to a gene; V was cut back by 1 base and J by 3 bases. The germline gives CDR1 SGHTA, CDR2 FQGNSA. The CDR3 runs 15 residues. CDR3 DNA sequence: TGTGCCAGCAGCTTAGGGCAGGGGGCGACAGATACGCAGTATTTT. Protein sequence: CASSLGQGATDTQYF.

This chain joins TRBV5-4 and TRBJ2-5; D is perhaps TRBD2 (5 bases). Trimming cost V 1 base and J 2 bases, with 12 bases left between them. The CDR3 covers 15 residues. CDR1 and CDR2 (germline): SGHNT, YYREEE (reference sequence). CDR3 amino acids: CASSLIAGPQETQYF. DNA of the CDR3: TGTGCCAGCAGCTTGATCGCGGGCCCACAAGAGACCCAGTACTTC.

This clonotype was seen at least ten times. The V and J genes are TRBV6-6 and TRBJ1-6, with a possible D match to TRBD1 (6 bases). The V end was cut by 8 bases, the J end by 6 bases, with 14 bases between. The germline V gene encodes CDR1 MNHNY and CDR2 SVGAGI (reference sequence). This CDR3 region has 14 residues. The CDR3 DNA sequence: TGTGCCAGCGGAAGGACAGAGCTTAATTCACCCCTCCACTTT. Protein product: CASGRTELNSPLHF.

This clonotype appeared a single time. The chain recombines TRBV7-9 with TRBJ2-3; TRBD2 agrees at 10 bases. V was pared by 5 bases and J by 2 bases, with 4 bases of the junction left unmatched. The germline gives CDR1 SEHNR, CDR2 FQNEAQ (reference sequence). The CDR3 contains 15 residues. CDR3 region: CASSKLAGFTDTQYF. The CDR3 nucleotides read TGTGCCAGCAGCAAACTAGCGGGGTTCACAGATACGCAGTATTTT.

The gene calls are TRBV4-2 and TRBJ2-1; D is ambiguous. Trimming took off 8 bases at V and 10 bases at J, with 6 bases between the two ends. Germline V gene sequence: CDR1 LGHNA, CDR2 YNFKEQ. The CDR3 has 9 residues. DNA of the CDR3: TGTGCCAGCCCTAAAGAGCAGTTCTTC. It encodes CASPKEQFF.

This clonotype showed up many times. The chain links TRBV24-1 to TRBJ2-3, with D perhaps TRBD2 (5 bases). Trimming removed 3 bases from V and 4 bases from J, with 16 bases in between. The CDR3 is made up of 16 amino acids. The germline V gene has CDR1 KGHDR and CDR2 SFDVKD. CDR3 amino acids: CATSDPLGIAADTQYF. The CDR3 DNA is TGTGCCACCAGTGATCCCCTCGGGATAGCAGCAGATACGCAGTATTTT.

This clonotype has a count of ten or more. The rearrangement joins TRBV25-1 to TRBJ2-1; maybe TRBD2 (5 bases). Germline V gene data show CDR1 as MGHDK and CDR2 as SYGVNS. The CDR3 runs 15 residues. Trimming removed 5 bases at V and 2 bases at J, with 13 bases between. CDR3 amino acids: CASSPGLLPYNEQFF. Written as DNA, the CDR3 is TGTGCCAGCAGTCCCGGACTGCTACCCTACAATGAGCAGTTCTTC.

This clonotype showed up many times. The chain has TRBV25-1 and TRBJ1-6; D unclear. This CDR3 has 14 residues. V was clipped by 2 bases and J by 10 bases, with 12 bases between them. Germline CDR1 MGHDK, CDR2 SYGVNS. Written as DNA, the CDR3 is TGTGCCAGCAGTGAAGGCCCAATGAGCTCACCCCTCCACTTT. It specifies CASSEGPMSSPLHF.

In its sample, this clonotype was seen many times. This rearrangement joins TRBV9 to TRBJ2-3; tentatively, D is TRBD2 (7 bases). CDR1 and CDR2 (germline): SGDLS, YYNGEE. The CDR3 is 19 residues long. The V end lost 0 bases, the J end lost 0 bases, and 20 bases lay between the germline ends. CDR3 sequence (DNA): TGTGCCAGCAGCGTAGAGGGGGGGGAGGGTCCTCTTAGCACAGATACGCAGTATTTT. Amino acids: CASSVEGGEGPLSTDTQYF.

This clonotype was counted ten times or more. Possible read error: a much larger clone is one base away. V gene TRBV20-1 combines with J gene TRBJ2-5, with D perhaps TRBD1 (6 bases). The CDR3 consists of 12 residues. CDR1 is DFQATT and CDR2 is SNEGSKA in the germline V gene (reference sequence). In DNA, the CDR3 is TGCAGTGCTAGTCTCAGGGGAGAGACCCCGTACTTC. Its protein product is CSASLRGETPYF.

This clonotype was detected ten times or more. The chain has TRBV15 and TRBJ2-4, with D uncertain. The CDR3 length is 14 residues. Trimming cost V 0 bases and J 9 bases, with 12 bases left between them. Germline V gives CDR1 LNHNV, CDR2 YYDKDF (reference sequence). Here the CDR3 reads CATSRDHRYGIQYF. DNA of the CDR3: TGTGCCACCAGCAGAGACCACCGGTACGGCATTCAGTACTTC.

This clonotype occurred many times. This rearrangement joins TRBV9 to TRBJ2-5, with D possibly being TRBD1 (6 bases). CDR1 and CDR2 (germline): SGDLS, YYNGEE. Deletions cut 4 bases from V and 2 bases from J, with 15 bases between. This CDR3 has 15 amino acids. The CDR3 DNA reads TGTGCCAGCAGCCCAGGGGCGGTTATACAAGAGACCCAGTACTTC. Protein product: CASSPGAVIQETQYF.

This clonotype was seen ten or more times. The rearrangement links TRBV19 to TRBJ2-7, with D possibly matching TRBD2 (5 bases). The CDR3 spans 13 residues. CDR1 is LNHDA, CDR2 SQIVND, per germline (reference sequence). With 10 bases removed from V and 6 bases from J, the gap between germline ends came to 19 bases. The CDR3 protein is CATQDRIRGEQYF. CDR3 in DNA: TGTGCCACCCAGGATAGGATTCGGGGCGAGCAGTACTTC.

This clonotype was found many times. The V call is TRBV11-2, the J call TRBJ2-1; 8 bases agree with TRBD2. Germline-derived CDR1 and CDR2 are SGHAT and FQNNGV. CDR3 size: 15 residues. The ends lost 5 bases at V and 11 bases at J; junction bases unmatched: 14. The CDR3 DNA follows: TGTGCCAGCAGCCCAGGACAAAGCGGGAGAGTGCAGCAGTTCTTC. Its protein is CASSPGQSGRVQQFF.

This clonotype was picked up many times. This sequence joins TRBV6-1 and TRBJ1-2; D not certain. The V and J ends lost 4 bases and 8 bases respectively, with 8 bases between them. The germline gives CDR1 MNHNS, CDR2 SASEGT. The CDR3 spans 11 residues. CDR3 sequence reads: CASSVAGGYTF. The CDR3 bases are TGTGCCAGCAGTGTAGCAGGCGGCTACACCTTC.

The genes are TRBV10-3 and TRBJ2-7, with TRBD1 identical over 11 bases. CDR3 size: 12 residues. Germline V lookup: CDR1 ENHRY, CDR2 SYGVKD. V trimming: 10 bases; J trimming: 6 bases; junction bases outside the gene matches: 5. The CDR3 protein is CATGQGAVEQYF. The CDR3 bases are TGTGCCACTGGACAGGGGGCTGTCGAGCAGTACTTC.

In the case of this clonotype: Being one base from a much bigger clone, this may be a read error. This rearrangement joins TRBV3-1 to TRBJ2-7; D not certain. Germline-derived CDR1 and CDR2 are LGHDT and YNNKEL (reference sequence). The CDR3 totals 12 residues. V lost 4 bases to trimming and J lost 5 bases, with 9 bases between them. Here the CDR3 DNA reads TGTGCCAGCAGCCGAACCATCCACGAGCAGTACTTC. Translating gives CASSRTIHEQYF.

This clonotype was detected ten times or more. The chain couples TRBV11-2 to TRBJ2-1; 9 bases agree with TRBD2. Per the germline V gene, CDR1 is SGHAT and CDR2 is FQNNGV. V shed 1 base and J 6 bases; nucleotides not matched to a gene: 4. The CDR3 runs 15 residues. The CDR3 loop is CASSLGGRAANEQFF. The DNA for the CDR3 is TGTGCCAGCAGCTTAGGCGGGAGGGCCGCCAATGAGCAGTTCTTC.

Ten or more counts support this clonotype. The chain is built from TRBV24-1 and TRBJ2-1; the match to TRBD2 covers 7 bases. This CDR3 comprises 14 residues. V shed 5 bases and J 8 bases; nucleotides not matched to a gene: 8. Per germline, CDR1 KGHDR and CDR2 SFDVKD. The CDR3 spells CATSVSGAGDEQFF. CDR3 bases: TGTGCCACCAGTGTGAGCGGGGCCGGCGATGAGCAGTTCTTC.

This clonotype was counted between two and nine times. A junction boundary mismatches the germline segment, possibly from a read error. This chain uses TRBV7-6 with TRBJ2-6; D unclear. The germline gives CDR1 SGHVS, CDR2 FNYEAQ. The CDR3 covers 20 residues. Here the CDR3 DNA reads TGTGCCAGCAGCTCAACTTTCGCCGGTGGGGTTGGCTCTCGGGCCAACGTCCTGACTTTC. Residues: CASSSTFAGGVGSRANVLTF.

This clonotype was seen many times. This chain joins TRBV20-1 and TRBJ2-1, with a possible D match to TRBD2 (6 bases). Trimming shortened V by 1 base and J by 9 bases, and 16 bases separated the two germline ends. This CDR3 is built from 14 residues. The germline CDR1 and CDR2 sequences are DFQATT and SNEGSKA (reference sequence). CDR3 nucleotides: TGCAGTGCTAGAGGACTAGTCTGGGGCGGTGAGCAGTTCTTC. Translating gives CSARGLVWGGEQFF.

CDR3 protein: CASSLNRVQQYF. DNA of the CDR3: TGTGCCAGCAGCCTAAACAGGGTTCAGCAGTACTTC. This chain uses TRBV14 with TRBJ2-7, with D possibly being TRBD1 (6 bases). There are 12 residues in the CDR3. V lost 4 bases and J 8 bases, leaving 12 bases between the germline ends. Looked up from germline, CDR1 is SGHDN and CDR2 is FVKESK.

This clonotype was found many times. The J gene is TRBJ2-5, the V gene TRBV9; a weak D match, TRBD2 (5 bases). Trimming left V 3 bases short and J 5 bases short, with 11 bases between. The CDR3 runs 13 residues. Germline V CDR1 and CDR2: SGDLS, YYNGEE. CDR3 sequence reads: CASSALGEETQYF. The DNA of the CDR3 is TGTGCCAGCAGCGCCCTCGGGGAGGAGACCCAGTACTTC.

This clonotype was picked up many times. The chain has TRBV30 and TRBJ2-7; weak D call: TRBD2 (6 bases). Germline-derived CDR1 and CDR2 are GTSNPN and SVGIG (reference sequence). This CDR3 has 14 amino acids. The V end was cut by 2 bases, the J end by 2 bases, with 13 bases between. This CDR3 is CAWSYVGRTYEQYF. Here the CDR3 DNA reads TGTGCCTGGAGTTATGTCGGGAGAACCTACGAGCAGTACTTC.

J is TRBJ1-2 and V is TRBV5-4; TRBD1 aligns across 10 bases. The CDR3 spans 13 residues. V lost 4 bases and J lost 6; bases outside the gene matches: 3. Germline values: CDR1 SGHNT, CDR2 YYREEE (reference sequence). The CDR3 DNA reads as TGTGCCAGCAGCACCGGGACAGGGGATGGCTACACCTTC. It is translated as CASSTGTGDGYTF.